These 5 T cell receptor beta chains were sequenced from one sample in a study of OX40 agonist ivuxolimab in advanced cancers. The method was immunoSEQ multiplex PCR; TCRdb's version includes in-frame clones alone and lacks a portion of them. The table includes around 56,000 clones, 70% to 85% detected once. The starting material was CD4+ or CD8+ T cells sorted from blood, obtained in a trial of the OX40 agonist ivuxolimab. The receptor source for this set is an adult with an advanced solid tumor such as melanoma, head and neck, liver or kidney cancer.

This clone came up once. The chain carries TRBV28 and TRBJ1-4; D might be TRBD1 (5 bases). Trimming removed 8 bases from V and 15 bases from J, with 16 bases in between. The length of the CDR3 is 11 residues. Germline loops: CDR1 MDHEN, CDR2 SYDVKM. The CDR3: CASSRGGGVFF. The CDR3 region has the DNA TGTGCCAGCTCCCGCGGGGGTGGTGTGTTTTTT. Using reference TRBV28 and TRBJ1-4 for the parts outside the CDR3, the full variable domain is DVKVTQSSRYLVKRTGEKVFLECVQDMDHENMFWYRQDPGLGLRLIYFSYDVKMKEKGDIPEGYSVSREKKERFSLILESASTNQTSMYLCASSRGGGVFFGSGTQLSVL.

This clone was picked up a small number of times. The chain uses TRBV25-1 and TRBJ2-5; 9 bases are a match to TRBD2. This CDR3 is 18 amino acids long. CDR1 is MGHDK, CDR2 SYGVNS, per germline. V lost 3 bases and J lost 1; bases outside the gene matches: 12. The DNA for the CDR3 is TGTGCCAGCAGTGATCAGCGGGAGGTCCCCGATATCCAAGAGACCCAGTACTTC. It encodes CASSDQREVPDIQETQYF.

The chain combines TRBV5-4 with TRBJ1-1; D remains ambiguous. V gave up 0 bases and J gave up 6 bases, with 12 bases separating them. The CDR3 sequence is 14 residues long. Germline-derived CDR1 and CDR2 are SGHNT and YYREEE (reference sequence). The CDR3 protein is CASSLVAGEAEAFF. CDR3 DNA sequence: TGTGCCAGCAGCTTGGTCGCAGGTGAGGCTGAAGCTTTCTTT.

The chain uses TRBV6-5 and TRBJ1-5; D is uncertain. Germline CDR1 MNHEY, CDR2 SVGAGI. Trimming pared 6 bases from V and 3 bases from J, leaving 9 bases between. This CDR3 is built from 13 residues. This CDR3 is CASSIVHNQPQHF. CDR3 coding DNA: TGTGCCAGCAGCATAGTCCACAATCAGCCCCAGCATTTT.

The V call is TRBV30, the J call TRBJ2-5; D ambiguous. CDR1 and CDR2 from the germline V gene are GTSNPN and SVGIG (reference sequence). CDR3 size: 16 residues. Trimming removed 3 bases from V and 5 bases from J, with 22 bases in between. CDR3: CAWSPSFLSLVETQYF. CDR3 DNA: TGTGCCTGGAGCCCCTCTTTTCTGTCCCTAGTCGAGACCCAGTACTTC. Full variable domain (outside the CDR3, taken from reference TRBV30 and TRBJ2-5): SQTIHQWPATLVQPVGSPLSLECTVEGTSNPNLYWYRQAAGRGLQLLFYSVGIGQISSEVPQNLSASRPQDRQFILSSKKLLLSDSGFYLCAWSPSFLSLVETQYFGPGTRLLVL.